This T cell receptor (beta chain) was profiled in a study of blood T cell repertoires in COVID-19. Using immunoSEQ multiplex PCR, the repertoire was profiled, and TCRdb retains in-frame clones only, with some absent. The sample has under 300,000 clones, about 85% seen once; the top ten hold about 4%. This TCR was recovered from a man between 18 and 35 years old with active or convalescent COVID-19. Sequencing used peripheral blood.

The CDR3 spells CASSPNLAGGNEQFF. The DNA for the CDR3 is TGTGCCAGCAGCCCTAACCTAGCGGGAGGGAATGAGCAGTTCTTC. This rearrangement joins TRBV11-1 to TRBJ2-1, with TRBD2 matching 12 bases. V dropped 5 bases and J dropped 7; count of bases not matched to a gene: 6. CDR1 SGHAT and CDR2 FQDESV come from the germline V gene (reference sequence). This CDR3 is built from 15 residues.